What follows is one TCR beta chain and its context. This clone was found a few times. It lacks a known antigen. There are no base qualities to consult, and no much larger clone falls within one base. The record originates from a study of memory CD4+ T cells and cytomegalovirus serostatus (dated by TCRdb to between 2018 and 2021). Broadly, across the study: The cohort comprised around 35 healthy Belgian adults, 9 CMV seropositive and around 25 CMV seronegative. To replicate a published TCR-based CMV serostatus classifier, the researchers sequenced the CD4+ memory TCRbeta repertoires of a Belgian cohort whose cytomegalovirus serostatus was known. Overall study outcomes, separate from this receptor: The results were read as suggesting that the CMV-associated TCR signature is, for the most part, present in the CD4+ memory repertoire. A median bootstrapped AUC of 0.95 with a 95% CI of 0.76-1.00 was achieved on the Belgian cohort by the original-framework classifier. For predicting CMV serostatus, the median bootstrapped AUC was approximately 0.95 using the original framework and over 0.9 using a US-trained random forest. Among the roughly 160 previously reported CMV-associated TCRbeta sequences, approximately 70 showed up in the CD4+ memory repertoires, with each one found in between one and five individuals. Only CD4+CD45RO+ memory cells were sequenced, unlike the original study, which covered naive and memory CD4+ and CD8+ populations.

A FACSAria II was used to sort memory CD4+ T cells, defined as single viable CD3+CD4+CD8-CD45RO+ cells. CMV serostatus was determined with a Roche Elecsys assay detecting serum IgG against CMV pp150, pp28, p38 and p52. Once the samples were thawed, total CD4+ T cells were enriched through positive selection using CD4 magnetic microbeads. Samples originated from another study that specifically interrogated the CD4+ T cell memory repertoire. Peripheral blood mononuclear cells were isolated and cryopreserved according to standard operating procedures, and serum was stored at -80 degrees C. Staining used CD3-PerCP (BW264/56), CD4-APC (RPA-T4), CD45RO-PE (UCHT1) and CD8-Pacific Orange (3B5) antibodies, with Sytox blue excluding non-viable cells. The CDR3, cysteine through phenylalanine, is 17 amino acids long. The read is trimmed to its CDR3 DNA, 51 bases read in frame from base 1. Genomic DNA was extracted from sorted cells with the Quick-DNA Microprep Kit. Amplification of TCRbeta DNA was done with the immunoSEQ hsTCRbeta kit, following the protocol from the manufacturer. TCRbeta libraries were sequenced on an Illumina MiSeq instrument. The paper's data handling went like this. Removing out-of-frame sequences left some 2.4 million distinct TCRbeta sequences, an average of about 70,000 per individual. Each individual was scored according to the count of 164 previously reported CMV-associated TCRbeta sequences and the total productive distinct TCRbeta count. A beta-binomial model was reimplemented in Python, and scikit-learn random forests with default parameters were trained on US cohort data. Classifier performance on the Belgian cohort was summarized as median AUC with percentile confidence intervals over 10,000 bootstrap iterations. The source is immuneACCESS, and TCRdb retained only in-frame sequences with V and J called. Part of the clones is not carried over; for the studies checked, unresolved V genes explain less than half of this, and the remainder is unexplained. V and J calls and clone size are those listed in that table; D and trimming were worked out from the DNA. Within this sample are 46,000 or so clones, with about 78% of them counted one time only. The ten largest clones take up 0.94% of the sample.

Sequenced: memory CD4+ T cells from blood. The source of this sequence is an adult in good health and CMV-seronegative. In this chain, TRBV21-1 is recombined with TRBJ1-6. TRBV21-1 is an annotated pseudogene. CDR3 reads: CASSKPGGGFYNSPLHF. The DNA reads TGTGCCAGCAGCAAGCCGGGGGGGGGTTTCTATAATTCACCCCTCCACTTT.